The rows below give T cell receptor beta chains drawn from one sample of a study of vaccination effects on CD4 cells after COVID-19. These receptors have no known antigen. TCRdb's table, derived via immunoSEQ multiplex PCR, lists solely in-frame clones and lacks some. Seen here are approximately 61,000 clones, around 78% observed once, and the top ten hold around 1.2%. The specimen comprised CD4+ T cells from PBMCs cultured with HCoV-229E spike peptides, sampled after COVID-19 vaccination. The receptors stem from a human donor who received a COVID-19 vaccine. Both conserved end residues are part of each CDR3. Each record gives: V gene, CDR3 length, D gene, J gene, clone size, CDR3 DNA, CDR3 protein. D genes are given only for firm matches. Rows give clone size only sometimes, using once, few, many, or a class for an expanded clone.

>TRBV2|16|.|TRBJ1-5|few
TGTGCCAGCAGTGAACAGGGTGGGGCCGCGGGTCAGCCCCAGCATTTT
CASSEQGGAAGQPQHF
>TRBV10-1|17|TRBD1|TRBJ2-6|.
TGCGCCAGCAGCCCTGGGACAGGGGTCGAAGGGGCCAACGTCCTGACTTTC
CASSPGTGVEGANVLTF
>TRBV2|16|.|TRBJ1-5|few
TGTGCCAGCAGTGATGCGGCAGGGTTCGGCAATCAGCCCCAGCATTTT
CASSDAAGFGNQPQHF
>TRBV6-7|15|.|TRBJ1-4|.
TGTGCCAGCAGTCAAACCAGGGAGTCGAATGAAAAACTGTTTTTT
CASSQTRESNEKLFF
>TRBV18|15|TRBD2|TRBJ2-1|.
TGTGCCAGCTCATTACTAGCGGGAAGGTACAATGAGCAGTTCTTC
CASSLLAGRYNEQFF
>TRBV10-1|15|TRBD2|TRBJ2-3|few
TGCGCCAGCAGTGAGACTAGCGGGTACACAGATACGCAGTATTTT
CASSETSGYTDTQYF
>TRBV21-1|15|.|TRBJ1-1|.
TGTGCCAGCAGCAAGGGGACAGGGCCGAACACTGAAGCTTTCTTT
CASSKGTGPNTEAFF
>TRBV2|14|.|TRBJ1-5|.
TGTGCCAGCAGTGGACGGGAAGCCAGTCAGCCCCAGCATTTT
CASSGREASQPQHF
>TRBV30|14|TRBD1|TRBJ1-2|.
TGTGCCTGGGCCCCCGACAGGGGCGCCTCCGGCTACACCTTC
CAWAPDRGASGYTF
>TRBV18|15|TRBD2|TRBJ2-5|.
TGTGCCAGCTCACCATTAGCGGGGTTAACAGAGACCCAGTACTTC
CASSPLAGLTETQYF
>TRBV7-2|13|TRBD1|TRBJ2-5|once
TGTGCCAGCAGAGGACAGGGAGGAGAGACCCAGTACTTC
CASRGQGGETQYF
>TRBV7-2|14|.|TRBJ2-1|.
TGTGCCAGCAGTCCGGGACTCTTCTACAATGAGCAGTTCTTC
CASSPGLFYNEQFF
>TRBV10-3|17|.|TRBJ2-5|.
TGTGCCAGCAGTCGGCCGGGACAATCCCTAAACCAAGAGACCCAGTACTTC
CASSRPGQSLNQETQYF
>TRBV5-1|15|TRBD2|TRBJ2-3|.
TGCGCCAGCAGCGCGGTAGAGCGGGGGGCCGATACGCAGTATTTT
CASSAVERGADTQYF
>TRBV24-1|17|TRBD2|TRBJ2-1|.
TGTGCCACCAGTGATCCACCCGGGACTAGCGGGGGCAATGAGCAGTTCTTC
CATSDPPGTSGGNEQFF
>TRBV3-1/TRBV3-2|11|.|TRBJ1-4|few
TGTGCCAGCAGCCAAATCGGAGCTACCCACTTT
CASSQIGATHF
>TRBV5-1|14|.|TRBJ2-3|.
TGCGCCAGCAGCAATTTCGTAGCGGCAGATACGCAGTATTTT
CASSNFVAADTQYF
>TRBV5-8|16|.|TRBJ1-2|.
TGTGCCAGCAGCCCCGCAGTTAGCAGGGAAAGGTATGGCTACACCTTC
CASSPAVSRERYGYTF
>TRBV6-1|14|.|TRBJ2-1|.
TGTGCCAGCAGTGAAGCTCAAATAACCAATGAGCAGTTCTTC
CASSEAQITNEQFF
>TRBV11-1|16|TRBD2|TRBJ2-2|.
TGTGCCAGCAGCTTACCGACTAGCGGGGTAGTTGGGGAGCTGTTTTTT
CASSLPTSGVVGELFF
>TRBV28|14|.|TRBJ1-6|.
TGTGCCAGCAGACTGCCGGGACAACATTCACCCCTCCACTTT
CASRLPGQHSPLHF
>TRBV29-1|12|TRBD1|TRBJ1-1|once
TGCAGCGTTGAGGGCGGGACAGTCGAAGCTTTCTTT
CSVEGGTVEAFF
>TRBV7-2|14|TRBD1|TRBJ1-5|.
TGTGCCAGCTCGGGACAGGGGGCCTGGCAGCCCCAGCATTTT
CASSGQGAWQPQHF
>TRBV7-9|14|.|TRBJ2-2|.
TGTGCCAGCAGCCTCCGAGGGTTCGCCGGGGAGCTGTTTTTT
CASSLRGFAGELFF
>TRBV4-1|18|.|TRBJ2-1|.
TGCGCCAGCAGCCAAGTCGACGTTAGACGTTGGGGGCGGAATGAGCAGTTCTTC
CASSQVDVRRWGRNEQFF
>TRBV5-6|15|.|TRBJ1-6|.
TGTGCCAGCAGCTTGACGTACGGGGATAATTCACCCCTCCACTTT
CASSLTYGDNSPLHF
>TRBV28|13|.|TRBJ1-5|.
TGTGCCAGCAGTCCCCTCATATATCAGCCCCAGCATTTT
CASSPLIYQPQHF
>TRBV14|15|TRBD2|TRBJ2-1|.
TGTGCCAGTACTGCGGGGGGGCTAGGATCCAATGAGCAGTTCTTC
CASTAGGLGSNEQFF
>TRBV12-5|17|.|TRBJ1-5|.
TGTGCTAGTGGTTTGTTCCCCAAAGGAGGGGTAAATCAGCCCCAGCATTTT
CASGLFPKGGVNQPQHF
>TRBV19|13|.|TRBJ1-2|.
TGTGCCAGTAACACCGGGACAAGCTATGGCTACACCTTC
CASNTGTSYGYTF
>TRBV6-5|14|.|TRBJ1-1|.
TGTGCCAGCAGTCACGGGACCCTTGGGCTTGAAGCTTTCTTT
CASSHGTLGLEAFF